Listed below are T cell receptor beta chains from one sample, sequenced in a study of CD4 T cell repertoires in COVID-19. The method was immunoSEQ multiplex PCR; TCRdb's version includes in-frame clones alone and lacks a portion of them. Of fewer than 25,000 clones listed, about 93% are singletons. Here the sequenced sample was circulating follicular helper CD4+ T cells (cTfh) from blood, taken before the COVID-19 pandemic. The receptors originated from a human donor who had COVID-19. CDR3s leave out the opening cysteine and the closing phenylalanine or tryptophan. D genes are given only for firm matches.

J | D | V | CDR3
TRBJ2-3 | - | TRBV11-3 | ASSLDSSGSTDTQY
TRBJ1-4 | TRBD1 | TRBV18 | ASSRGTGANEKLF
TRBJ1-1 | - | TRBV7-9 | ASSLAYTEAF
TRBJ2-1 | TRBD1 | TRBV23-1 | ASSPDSRTGDNEQF
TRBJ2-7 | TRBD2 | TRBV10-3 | AIRVPGLAGGGEQY
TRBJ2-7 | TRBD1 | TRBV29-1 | SVGDSSYEQY
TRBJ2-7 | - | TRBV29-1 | SVESSYEQY
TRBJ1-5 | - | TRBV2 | ASTPGSNQPQH
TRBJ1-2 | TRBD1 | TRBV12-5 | ASGQSPGTGDYGYT
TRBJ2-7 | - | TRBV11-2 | ASSLAGFEQY
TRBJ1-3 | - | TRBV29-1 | SGVDGSIGNTIY
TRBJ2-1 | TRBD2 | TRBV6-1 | ASSETSGRSDEQF
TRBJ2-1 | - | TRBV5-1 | ASSLGTYNEQF
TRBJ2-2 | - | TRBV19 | AASYSRGDTGELF
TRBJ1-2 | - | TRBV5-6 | ASSLAQNLYGYT
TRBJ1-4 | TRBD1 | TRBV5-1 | ASSLGQGGGEKLF
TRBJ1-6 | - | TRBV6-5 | ASSRDNSPLH
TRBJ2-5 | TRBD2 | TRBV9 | ASSVSSGRQGETQY
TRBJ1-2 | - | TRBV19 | ASIPGAHRQGYGYT
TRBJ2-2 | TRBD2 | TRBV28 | ASSTGTSGRDTGELF
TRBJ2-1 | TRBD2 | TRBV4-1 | ASSQDFGASGLNEQF
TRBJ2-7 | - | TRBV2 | ASRKDSETEQY
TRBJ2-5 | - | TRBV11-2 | ASSLGVLSGDQETQY
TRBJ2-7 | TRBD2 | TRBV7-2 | ASSPERAGGPNEQY
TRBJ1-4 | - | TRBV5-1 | ASSQGTIPNEKLF
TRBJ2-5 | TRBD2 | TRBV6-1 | ASSESGREWETQY
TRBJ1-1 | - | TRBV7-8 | ASRGGSGNTEAF
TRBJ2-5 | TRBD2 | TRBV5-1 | ASSGTSGGSETQY
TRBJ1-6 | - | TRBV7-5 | ARSVGQGSSPLH
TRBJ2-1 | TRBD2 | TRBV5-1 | ASSVTLAGGDNEQF
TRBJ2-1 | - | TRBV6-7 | ASSYSTGEERVNEQF
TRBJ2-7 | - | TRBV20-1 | SASRAGEQY
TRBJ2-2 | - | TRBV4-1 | ASSQDLGGRADTGELF
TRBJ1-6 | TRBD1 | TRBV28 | ASSTGQGNSPLH
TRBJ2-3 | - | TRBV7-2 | ASSFRRTTDTQY
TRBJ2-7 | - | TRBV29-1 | SVATQSNEQY
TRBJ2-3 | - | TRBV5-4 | ASSYPHTDTQY
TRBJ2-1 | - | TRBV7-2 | ASSLAGRGYNEQF
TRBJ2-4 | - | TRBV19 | ASSKQFDIQY
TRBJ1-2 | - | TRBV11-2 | ASSFRGAETGSVDGYT
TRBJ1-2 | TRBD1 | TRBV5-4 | ASSPDRARGYT
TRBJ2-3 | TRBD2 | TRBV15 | ATKGGGAWDTQY
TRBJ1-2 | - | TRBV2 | ASSPVFPYGYT
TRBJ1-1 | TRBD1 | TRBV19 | ASRDGQVNTEAF
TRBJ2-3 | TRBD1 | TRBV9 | ASSADRVSMDTQY
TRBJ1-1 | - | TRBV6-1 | ASSRQAMNTEAF
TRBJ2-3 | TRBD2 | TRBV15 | ATSRDRTSGTLTDTQY
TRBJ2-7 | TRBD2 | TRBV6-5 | ASSSGGGPYYEQY
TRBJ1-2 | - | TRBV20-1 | SARGGWGYT
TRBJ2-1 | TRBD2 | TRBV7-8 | ASSSPNGLAGGEQF
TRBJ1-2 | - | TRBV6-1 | ASTGQISNLHGYT
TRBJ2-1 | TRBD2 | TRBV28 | ASSTRTSGNDEQF
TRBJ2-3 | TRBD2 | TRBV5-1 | ASRKAGDFADTQY
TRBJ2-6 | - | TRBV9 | ASSALGSSSGANVLT
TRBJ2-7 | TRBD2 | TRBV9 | ACYIAGEVNEQY
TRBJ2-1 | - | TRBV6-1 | ASSESGARHNEQF
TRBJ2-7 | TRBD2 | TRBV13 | ASSFGTSGSGREQY
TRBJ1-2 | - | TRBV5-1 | ASSWTVAEGYT
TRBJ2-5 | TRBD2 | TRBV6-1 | ASRGLATQETQY
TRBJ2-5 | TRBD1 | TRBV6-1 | ASSDRGGGETQY